The 29 T cell receptor beta chains below come from one sample, sequenced in a study of blood T cell repertoires in COVID-19. TCRdb's copy holds only in-frame clones and misses some; the assay was immunoSEQ multiplex PCR. The repertoire consists of 250,000 to 350,000 clones, with 86% occurring once and the leading ten covering 1.5% to 2%. The sequenced sample consisted of peripheral blood. The receptor source for this set is a woman aged 45-65 years with acute or convalescent COVID-19.

This chain joins TRBV24-1 and TRBJ2-1, with TRBD2 matching 14 bases. This CDR3 spans 16 amino acids. The ends lost 4 bases at V and 9 bases at J; junction bases unmatched: 7. Germline loops: CDR1 KGHDR, CDR2 SFDVKD. The CDR3: CATSDPGLAGAFEQFF. The DNA for the CDR3 is TGTGCCACCAGTGACCCGGGACTAGCGGGAGCCTTTGAGCAGTTCTTC.

The chain recombines TRBV2 with TRBJ1-2; D unresolved. The CDR3 loop spans 11 amino acids. In germline, CDR1 is SNHLY, CDR2 FYNNEI. Trimming took 9 bases from V and 8 from J, leaving 13 bases between them. The CDR3 reads CASLSSRGYTF. In DNA form, the CDR3 reads TGTGCCAGTCTATCCTCTCGGGGCTACACCTTC.

With regard to this clone: The sample holds other DNA sequences that translate to the same CDR3. The chain recombines TRBV28 with TRBJ2-7; TRBD1 matches 7 bases. Germline V lookup: CDR1 MDHEN, CDR2 SYDVKM. The CDR3 has 13 amino acids. The ends lost 6 bases at V and 1 base at J; junction bases unmatched: 3. The DNA for the CDR3 is TGTGCCAGCAGGCCGGGACAGTCCTACGAGCAGTACTTC. It translates to CASRPGQSYEQYF.

This clone is a singleton in its sample. The chain recombines TRBV7-3 with TRBJ1-6, with 9 bases that match TRBD1. The CDR3 consists of 14 residues. CDR1 and CDR2 (germline): SGHTA, FQGTGA. Trimming cost V 4 bases and J 10 bases; bases outside gene matches: 5. The DNA for the CDR3 is TGTGCCAGCAGCTCGGGACAGGGCGGATCACCCCTCCACTTT. It translates to CASSSGQGGSPLHF. Drawing the rest from reference TRBV7-3 and TRBJ1-6, the complete variable domain is GAGVSQTPSNKVTEKGKYVELRCDPISGHTALYWYRQSLGQGPEFLIYFQGTGAADDSGLPNDRFFAVRPEGSVSTLKIQRTERGDSAVYLCASSSGQGGSPLHFGNGTRLTVT.

The rearrangement links TRBV7-2 to TRBJ1-1, with 8 bases aligning to TRBD1. Per germline, CDR1 SGHTA and CDR2 FQGNSA. The V segment lost 2 bases and the J segment 5 bases; nucleotides outside the gene matches: 7. This CDR3 is built from 15 residues. CDR3: CASSLRAGGETEAFF. CDR3 DNA: TGTGCCAGCAGCTTAAGGGCAGGGGGCGAGACTGAAGCTTTCTTT.

V gene TRBV5-4 combines with J gene TRBJ1-2; D unclear. V lost 3 bases, J lost 1 base, and 4 bases lay in between. Germline lookup yields CDR1 SGHNT and CDR2 YYREEE (reference sequence). This CDR3 spans 12 amino acids. In nucleotides, the CDR3 is TGTGCCAGCAGCTCGGGTAACTATGGCTACACCTTC. It is translated as CASSSGNYGYTF.

This clone appeared a single time. The chain uses TRBV27 and TRBJ1-6; 8 bases fit TRBD1. The CDR3 runs to 15 residues. Trimming took 3 bases from V and 10 from J; bases not matched to a gene: 8. Germline lookup yields CDR1 MNHEY and CDR2 SMNVEV (reference sequence). This CDR3 reads CASSFGQGGGSPLHF. For the CDR3, the DNA is TGTGCCAGCAGTTTTGGACAGGGAGGTGGGTCACCCCTCCACTTT.

The rearrangement links TRBV2 to TRBJ2-7, with a possible D match to TRBD1 (5 bases). This CDR3 region has 17 residues. Germline V CDR1 and CDR2: SNHLY, FYNNEI. Trimming pared 7 bases from V and 2 bases from J, leaving 24 bases between. CDR3 residues: CASKRGRSRAAPYEQYF. In DNA, the CDR3 is TGTGCCAGCAAAAGGGGAAGGAGCAGGGCCGCACCCTACGAGCAGTACTTC. The full variable domain, completed using reference TRBV2 and TRBJ2-7, is EPEVTQTPSHQVTQMGQEVILRCVPISNHLYFYWYRQILGQKVEFLVSFYNNEISEKSEIFDDQFSVERPDGSNFTLKIRSTKLEDSAMYFCASKRGRSRAAPYEQYFGPGTRLTVT.

The genes are TRBV6-5 and TRBJ2-2; TRBD2 matches at 10 bases. CDR1 and CDR2 (germline): MNHEY, SVGAGI. This CDR3 has 15 amino acids. CDR3 loop: CATAGLAYNTGELFF. The CDR3 DNA is TGTGCAACGGCGGGACTAGCGTATAACACCGGGGAGCTGTTTTTT.

The V and J genes are TRBV3-1 (or the pseudogene TRBV3-2) and TRBJ2-2; D is uncertain. Germline V CDR1 and CDR2: LGHDT, YNNKEL (reference sequence). The CDR3 consists of 14 residues. V lost 4 bases and J 1 base, leaving 7 bases between the germline ends. CDR3 residues: CASSLLRNTGELFF. DNA of the CDR3: TGTGCCAGCAGCCTGCTCAGGAACACCGGGGAGCTGTTTTTT.

The CDR3 coding sequence is TGTGCCAGCAGCTCAGACAGGGGCCTTTCTAGCACAGATACGCAGTATTTT. It codes for CASSSDRGLSSTDTQYF. The chain combines TRBV5-6 with TRBJ2-3, with 8 bases lining up with TRBD1. Germline CDR1 SGHDT, CDR2 YYEEEE. The V gene end was trimmed by 3 bases and the J gene end by 0 bases; junction bases not matched to a gene: 9. The CDR3 totals 17 residues.

The chain joins TRBV6-4 to TRBJ2-7; D is possibly TRBD2 (6 bases). Germline CDR1 reads MRHNA; CDR2 reads SNTAGT. Trimming took 3 bases from V and 1 from J, leaving 10 bases between them. This CDR3 contains 14 residues. Here the CDR3 reads CASSEVGGSYEQYF. The CDR3, as DNA: TGTGCCAGCAGTGAAGTGGGGGGATCCTACGAGCAGTACTTC.

Comment on this clone: The same CDR3 can be traced to other DNA sequences in this sample. The chain carries TRBV3-1 (or the pseudogene TRBV3-2) and TRBJ2-5, with 10 positions matching TRBD2. The V and J ends lost 0 bases and 5 bases, in that order; junction bases with no gene match: 27. The CDR3 is 23 amino acids. The germline gives CDR1 LGHDT, CDR2 YNNKEL (reference sequence). The chain's CDR3 is CASSQDGTSGEGRSGRAGETQYF. The CDR3, as DNA: TGTGCCAGCAGCCAAGACGGGACGTCTGGGGAGGGCAGGAGCGGGAGGGCCGGTGAGACCCAGTACTTC.

This chain links TRBV14 with TRBJ2-2; D remains unclear. V was trimmed by 6 bases and J by 4 bases, leaving 12 bases between them. CDR1 SGHDN and CDR2 FVKESK come from the germline V gene. This CDR3 comprises 14 residues. The CDR3 sequence is CASRILSATGELFF. The CDR3 coding sequence is TGTGCCAGCAGGATACTTAGTGCCACCGGGGAGCTGTTTTTT.

The CDR3 reads CASSRGTGTYEQYF. The CDR3 DNA sequence: TGTGCCAGCAGCCGCGGGACTGGTACCTACGAGCAGTACTTC. The chain combines TRBV7-2 with TRBJ2-7; the D gene is possibly TRBD2 (6 bases). Deletions cut 5 bases from V and 2 bases from J, with 13 bases between. CDR3 length: 14 residues. Germline-derived CDR1 and CDR2 are SGHTA and FQGNSA.

This clone was observed once. This specimen includes other DNA sequences encoding the same CDR3. The CDR3 nucleotides are TGTGCCAGCAGCTTAGGTAGCTCCTACAATGAGCAGTTCTTC. This codes for CASSLGSSYNEQFF. This chain uses TRBV7-3 with TRBJ2-1, with D unclear. V gave up 2 bases and J gave up 0 bases, with 5 bases separating them. The CDR3 runs 14 residues. CDR1 is SGHTA and CDR2 is FQGTGA in the germline V gene.

The J gene is TRBJ2-4, the V gene TRBV28, with 7 positions matching TRBD2. Germline V gene lookup returns CDR1 MDHEN and CDR2 SYDVKM. The CDR3 totals 17 residues. With 4 bases clipped from V and 6 bases from J, the junction kept 15 bases outside the gene matches. The chain's CDR3 is CASSSTRLERGGNIQYF. The CDR3 nucleotides are TGTGCCAGCAGTTCAACCCGCCTTGAGCGGGGCGGAAACATTCAGTACTTC.

This clone was seen only once. The J gene is TRBJ1-6, the V gene TRBV7-2, with D possibly being TRBD1 (6 bases). V gave up 5 bases and J gave up 8 bases, with 16 bases separating them. The CDR3 contains 15 residues. Looked up from germline, CDR1 is SGHTA and CDR2 is FQGNSA. The CDR3 region has the DNA TGTGCCAGCAGCCTTTTGGACAGTGCCTATTCACCCCTCCACTTT. This sequence encodes CASSLLDSAYSPLHF.

This sequence joins TRBV2 and TRBJ1-4, with D unresolved. The germline V gene encodes CDR1 SNHLY and CDR2 FYNNEI. Deletions cut 6 bases from V and 8 bases from J, with 7 bases between. This CDR3 comprises 11 residues. The DNA for the CDR3 is TGTGCCAGCAGGAGGGCCGAAAAACTGTTTTTT. The encoded protein is CASRRAEKLFF.

The chain employs TRBV23-1 and TRBJ2-7; 10 nucleotides agree with TRBD2. TRBV23-1 has ORF status, its function being uncertain. The CDR3 runs 14 residues. V lost 3 bases, J lost 3 bases, and 2 bases stayed unmatched. This CDR3 is CASSQLAGDYEQYF. CDR3 DNA sequence: TGCGCCAGCAGTCAGCTAGCGGGAGACTACGAGCAGTACTTC.

As for this clone: Other DNA sequences in the same sample also yield this CDR3. CDR3: CASSQDGTSGAKNIQYF. Here the CDR3 DNA reads TGCGCCAGCAGCCAAGATGGCACTAGCGGAGCCAAAAACATTCAGTACTTC. This chain uses TRBV4-1 with TRBJ2-4, with 8 positions matching TRBD2. The CDR3 sequence is 17 residues long. CDR1 and CDR2 from the germline V gene are MGHRA and YSYEKL. V was pared by 0 bases and J by 0 bases, with 4 bases of the junction left unmatched.

The CDR3 sequence is CATSDGLAESSYNEQFF. The CDR3 DNA follows: TGTGCCACCAGTGATGGACTAGCGGAGAGCTCCTACAATGAGCAGTTCTTC. The rearrangement links TRBV24-1 to TRBJ2-1, with 10 bases identical to TRBD2. Trimming cost V 3 bases and J 0 bases; bases outside gene matches: 4. CDR3 length: 17 amino acids. Germline V gene lookup returns CDR1 KGHDR and CDR2 SFDVKD.

The chain has TRBV28 and TRBJ2-1, with unresolved D. The CDR3 extends over 12 amino acids. Per germline, CDR1 MDHEN and CDR2 SYDVKM. With 6 bases removed from V and 8 bases from J, the gap between germline ends came to 11 bases. CDR3 sequence (DNA): TGTGCCAGCAGCCAATCCGTAGATGAGCAGTTCTTC. Its protein is CASSQSVDEQFF.

J is TRBJ2-3 and V is TRBV5-1, with TRBD1 matching 7 bases. Germline V gene data show CDR1 as SGHRS and CDR2 as YFSETQ. Trimming cost V 0 bases and J 0 bases; bases outside gene matches: 4. This CDR3 spans 16 amino acids. DNA for the CDR3: TGCGCCAGCAGCTTGGCCGACAGGGCGAGCACAGATACGCAGTATTTT. This encodes CASSLADRASTDTQYF.

The chain combines TRBV24-1 with TRBJ2-1; TRBD2 aligns across 7 bases. In germline, CDR1 is KGHDR, CDR2 SFDVKD. CDR3 length equals 17 residues. V trimming: 5 bases; J trimming: 0 bases; junction bases outside the gene matches: 9. CDR3 residues: CATSANRGGSSYNEQFF. The CDR3 region has the DNA TGTGCCACCAGTGCCAACCGCGGGGGTAGCTCCTACAATGAGCAGTTCTTC.

The chain has TRBV27 and TRBJ1-5, with TRBD1 matching 8 bases. Germline values: CDR1 MNHEY, CDR2 SMNVEV (reference sequence). The CDR3 has 14 residues. V was clipped by 3 bases and J by 5 bases; unmatched bases: 3. CDR3 loop: CASSFTGGDQPQHF. Here the CDR3 DNA reads TGTGCCAGCAGTTTCACAGGGGGGGATCAGCCCCAGCATTTT.

The V call is TRBV3-1 (or the pseudogene TRBV3-2), the J call TRBJ1-6; D gene unclear. V was pared by 1 base and J by 0 bases, with 10 bases between. The CDR3 runs to 17 residues. Germline V gene lookup returns CDR1 LGHDT and CDR2 YNNKEL (reference sequence). As DNA, the CDR3 is TGTGCCAGCAGCCAAGCATGGGAGGGCTCCTATAATTCACCCCTCCACTTT. Its protein product is CASSQAWEGSYNSPLHF.

The table lists this clone with a few counts. The chain links TRBV28 to TRBJ1-1; 7 bases match TRBD1. Germline CDR1 reads MDHEN; CDR2 reads SYDVKM. V shed 6 bases, J shed 3 bases, and the junction held 22 bases outside the gene matches. The CDR3 covers 19 residues. The CDR3 DNA reads TGTGCCAGCAGCTCCGCAGGACATACAGGGGATAGCATTGACACTGAAGCTTTCTTT. It codes for CASSSAGHTGDSIDTEAFF.

The gene calls are TRBV24-1 and TRBJ1-5; unclear D gene. Germline CDR1 KGHDR, CDR2 SFDVKD. The CDR3 totals 14 residues. Trimming took 5 bases from V and 2 from J, leaving 9 bases between them. CDR3 in DNA: TGTGCCACCAGTGCGGGTTTGGGCAATCAGCCCCAGCATTTT. This sequence encodes CATSAGLGNQPQHF.